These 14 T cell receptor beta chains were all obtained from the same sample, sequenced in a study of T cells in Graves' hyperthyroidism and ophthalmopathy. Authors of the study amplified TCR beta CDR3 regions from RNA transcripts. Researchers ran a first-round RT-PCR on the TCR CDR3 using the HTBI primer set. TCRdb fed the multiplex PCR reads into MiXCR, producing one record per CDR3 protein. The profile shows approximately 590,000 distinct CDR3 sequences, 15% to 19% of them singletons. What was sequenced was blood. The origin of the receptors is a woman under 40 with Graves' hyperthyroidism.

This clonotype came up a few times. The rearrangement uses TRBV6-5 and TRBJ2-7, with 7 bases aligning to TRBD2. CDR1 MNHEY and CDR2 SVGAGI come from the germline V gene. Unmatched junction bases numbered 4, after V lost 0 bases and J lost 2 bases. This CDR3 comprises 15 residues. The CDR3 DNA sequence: TGTGCCAGCAGTTACTCGCCCCTAGCGGCCTACGAGCAGTACTTC. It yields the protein CASSYSPLAAYEQYF.

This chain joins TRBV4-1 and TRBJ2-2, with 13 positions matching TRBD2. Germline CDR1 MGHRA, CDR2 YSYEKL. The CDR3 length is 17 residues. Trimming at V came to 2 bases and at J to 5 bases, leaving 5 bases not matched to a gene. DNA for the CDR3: TGCGCCAGCAGCCAACGGACTAGCGGGAGTGTTACCGGGGAGCTGTTTTTT. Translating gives CASSQRTSGSVTGELFF.

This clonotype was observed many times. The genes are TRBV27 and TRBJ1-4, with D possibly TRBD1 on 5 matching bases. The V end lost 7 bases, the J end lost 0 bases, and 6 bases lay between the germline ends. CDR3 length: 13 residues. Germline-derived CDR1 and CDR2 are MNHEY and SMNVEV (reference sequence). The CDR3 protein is CASKTATNEKLFF. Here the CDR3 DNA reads TGTGCCAGCAAGACAGCAACTAATGAAAAACTGTTTTTT.

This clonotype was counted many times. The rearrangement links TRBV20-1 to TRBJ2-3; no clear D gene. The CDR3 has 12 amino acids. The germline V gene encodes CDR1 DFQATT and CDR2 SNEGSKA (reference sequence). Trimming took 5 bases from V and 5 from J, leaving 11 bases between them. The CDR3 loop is CSAPLVIDTQYF. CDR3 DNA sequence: TGCAGTGCTCCGCTAGTTATAGATACGCAGTATTTT.

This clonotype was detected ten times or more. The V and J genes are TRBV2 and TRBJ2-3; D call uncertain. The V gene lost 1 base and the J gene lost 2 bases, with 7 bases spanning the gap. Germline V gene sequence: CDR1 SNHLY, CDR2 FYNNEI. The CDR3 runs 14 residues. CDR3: CASSEEVHTDTQYF. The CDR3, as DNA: TGTGCCAGCAGTGAAGAGGTCCACACAGATACGCAGTATTTT. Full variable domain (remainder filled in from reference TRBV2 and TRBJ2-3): EPEVTQTPSHQVTQMGQEVILRCVPISNHLYFYWYRQILGQKVEFLVSFYNNEISEKSEIFDDQFSVERPDGSNFTLKIRSTKLEDSAMYFCASSEEVHTDTQYFGPGTRLTVL.

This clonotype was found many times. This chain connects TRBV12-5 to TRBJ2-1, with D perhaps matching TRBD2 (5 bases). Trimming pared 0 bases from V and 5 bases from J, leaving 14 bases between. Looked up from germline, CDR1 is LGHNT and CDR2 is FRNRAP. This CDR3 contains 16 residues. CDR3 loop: CASGLVLRGKNNEQFF. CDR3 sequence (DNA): TGTGCTAGTGGTTTGGTCCTACGAGGGAAAAACAATGAGCAGTTCTTC.

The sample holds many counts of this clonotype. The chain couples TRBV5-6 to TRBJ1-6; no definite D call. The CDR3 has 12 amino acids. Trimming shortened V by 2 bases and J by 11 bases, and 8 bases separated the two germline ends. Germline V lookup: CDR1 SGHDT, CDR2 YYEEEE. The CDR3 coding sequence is TGTGCCAGCAGCTTTCGTGATCCACCCCTCCACTTT. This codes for CASSFRDPPLHF.

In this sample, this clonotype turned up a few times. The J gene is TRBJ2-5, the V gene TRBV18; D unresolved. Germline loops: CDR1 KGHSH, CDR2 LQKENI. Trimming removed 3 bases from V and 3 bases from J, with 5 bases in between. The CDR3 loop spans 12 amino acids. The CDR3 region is CASSPFEETQYF. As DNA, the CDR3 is TGTGCCAGCTCACCTTTCGAAGAGACCCAGTACTTC.

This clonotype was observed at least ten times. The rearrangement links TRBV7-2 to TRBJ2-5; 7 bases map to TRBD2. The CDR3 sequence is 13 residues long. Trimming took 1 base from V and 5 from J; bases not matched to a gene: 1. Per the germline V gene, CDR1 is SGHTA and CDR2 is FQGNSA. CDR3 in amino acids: CASSLVSGETQYF. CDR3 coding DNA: TGTGCCAGCAGCTTAGTTAGCGGGGAGACCCAGTACTTC.

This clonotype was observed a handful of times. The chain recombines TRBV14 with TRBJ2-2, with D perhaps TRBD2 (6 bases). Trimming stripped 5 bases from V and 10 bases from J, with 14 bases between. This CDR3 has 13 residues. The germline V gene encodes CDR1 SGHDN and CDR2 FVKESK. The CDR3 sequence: CASSRDLATELFF. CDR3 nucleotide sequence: TGTGCCAGCAGCAGGGACCTAGCGACGGAGCTGTTTTTT. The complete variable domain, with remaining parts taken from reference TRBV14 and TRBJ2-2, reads EAGVTQFPSHSVIEKGQTVTLRCDPISGHDNLYWYRRVMGKEIKFLLHFVKESKQDESGMPNNRFLAERTGGTYSTLKVQPAELEDSGVYFCASSRDLATELFFGEGSRLTVL.

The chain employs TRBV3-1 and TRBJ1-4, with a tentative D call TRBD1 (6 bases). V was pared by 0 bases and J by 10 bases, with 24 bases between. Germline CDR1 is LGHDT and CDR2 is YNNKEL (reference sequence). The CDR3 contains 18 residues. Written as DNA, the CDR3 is TGTGCCAGCAGCCAAGATTGGGGGCAGGGTGGTTGGGATGGAAAACTGTTTTTT. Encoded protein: CASSQDWGQGGWDGKLFF.

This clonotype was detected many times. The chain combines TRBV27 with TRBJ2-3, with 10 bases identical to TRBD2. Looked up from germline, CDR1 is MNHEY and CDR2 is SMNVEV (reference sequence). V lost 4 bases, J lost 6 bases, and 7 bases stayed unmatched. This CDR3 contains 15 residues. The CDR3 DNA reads TGTGCCAGCAGTTGGACTAGCGGAAGTTGGGATACGCAGTATTTT. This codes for CASSWTSGSWDTQYF.

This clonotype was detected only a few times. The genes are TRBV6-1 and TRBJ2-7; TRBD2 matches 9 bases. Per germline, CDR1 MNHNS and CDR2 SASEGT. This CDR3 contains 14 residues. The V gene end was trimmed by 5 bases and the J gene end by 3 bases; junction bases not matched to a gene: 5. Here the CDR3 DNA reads TGTGCCAGCAGTTACGCGCGGGAGGGCTACGAGCAGTACTTC. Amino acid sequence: CASSYAREGYEQYF.

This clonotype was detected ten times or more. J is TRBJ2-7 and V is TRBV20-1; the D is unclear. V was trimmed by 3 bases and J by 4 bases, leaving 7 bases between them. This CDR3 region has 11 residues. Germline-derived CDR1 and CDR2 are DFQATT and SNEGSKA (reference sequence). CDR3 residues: CSARPEYEQYF. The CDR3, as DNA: TGCAGTGCTAGGCCCGAGTACGAGCAGTACTTC.